The 21 T cell receptor beta chains presented below share a single source sample, sequenced in a study of cytomegalovirus exposure and HLA in healthy donors. TCRdb's copy holds only in-frame clones and misses some; the assay was immunoSEQ multiplex PCR. The sample has 95,000 to 120,000 clones; about 85% are singletons. The sequenced sample was PBMCs. Source of these receptors: a woman younger than 30 in good health and CMV-seronegative.

This chain connects TRBV11-3 to TRBJ2-3; D is ambiguous. This CDR3 spans 13 amino acids. Trimming took off 2 bases at V and 5 bases at J, with 8 bases between the two ends. Per the germline V gene, CDR1 is SGHNT and CDR2 is YENEEA. The CDR3 reads CASSLSLGDTQYF. The CDR3, as DNA: TGTGCCAGCAGCTTAAGTCTAGGAGATACGCAGTATTTT.

The genes are TRBV5-1 and TRBJ2-2, with 7 nucleotides matching TRBD2. Per germline, CDR1 SGHRS and CDR2 YFSETQ. Trimming took 0 bases from V and 6 from J; bases not matched to a gene: 5. The CDR3 sequence is 15 residues long. The CDR3 sequence: CASSLGSGKAGELFF. DNA for the CDR3: TGCGCCAGCAGCTTGGGGAGCGGGAAGGCCGGGGAGCTGTTTTTT.

The table lists this clone with a count of one. The chain is built from TRBV30 and TRBJ2-7; a possible D gene is TRBD1 (6 bases). The CDR3 length is 12 residues. V dropped 5 bases and J dropped 1 base, with 9 bases sitting between them. CDR1 and CDR2 (germline): GTSNPN, SVGIG (reference sequence). In DNA, the CDR3 is TGTGCCTGGGCTACAGGGTCCTACGAGCAGTACTTC. Translating it yields CAWATGSYEQYF.

DNA for the CDR3: TGTGCCAGCAGCTCAATACCGGGACAGGGCTCTGAGACCCAGTACTTC. This translates into CASSSIPGQGSETQYF. V usage is TRBV7-9 and J usage is TRBJ2-5; 9 positions agree with TRBD1. The junction had 11 bases not matched to a gene; V was cut back by 4 bases and J by 5 bases. Germline values: CDR1 SEHNR, CDR2 FQNEAQ (reference sequence). The CDR3 contains 16 residues.

This CDR3 is CASSATGGYEQYF. CDR3 DNA: TGTGCCAGCAGTGCAACAGGGGGCTACGAGCAGTACTTC. The V call is TRBV6-1, the J call TRBJ2-7; 8 positions match TRBD1. Germline trimming cut 4 bases from V and 3 bases from J; bases unmatched to any gene: 2. Germline V gene lookup returns CDR1 MNHNS and CDR2 SASEGT. The CDR3 covers 13 residues.

The chain carries TRBV29-1 and TRBJ1-2; TRBD1 aligns across 8 bases. Losses at the gene ends were 7 bases for V and 4 bases for J; bases not matched to a gene: 8. CDR1 is SQVTM and CDR2 is ANQGSEA in the germline V gene. The CDR3 has 13 amino acids. CDR3 in DNA: TGCAGCGGGGGGACAGGCGGCGCCTATGGCTACACCTTC. Protein product: CSGGTGGAYGYTF.

The chain employs TRBV30 and TRBJ1-6; D unclear. V shed 3 bases and J shed 0 bases, with 6 bases lying between them. Germline V gene data show CDR1 as GTSNPN and CDR2 as SVGIG (reference sequence). The CDR3 is 14 residues long. Here the CDR3 reads CAWRAGSYNSPLHF. The CDR3 region has the DNA TGTGCCTGGAGGGCGGGCTCCTATAATTCACCCCTCCACTTT.

Only one count was recorded for this clone. The V and J genes are TRBV30 and TRBJ2-7; 8 bases fit TRBD2. Per the germline V gene, CDR1 is GTSNPN and CDR2 is SVGIG (reference sequence). This CDR3 contains 13 residues. V was clipped by 3 bases and J by 1 base; unmatched bases: 2. CDR3 region: CAWSRGGSYEQYF. The DNA for the CDR3 is TGTGCCTGGAGCCGGGGGGGTTCCTACGAGCAGTACTTC.

This chain joins TRBV7-6 and TRBJ1-4; D gene ambiguous. From germline, CDR1 is SGHVS and CDR2 FNYEAQ. The CDR3 consists of 15 residues. Trimming shortened V by 3 bases and J by 4 bases, and 12 bases separated the two germline ends. The CDR3 reads CASSFEAENNEKLFF. DNA of the CDR3: TGTGCCAGCAGCTTTGAGGCAGAAAATAATGAAAAACTGTTTTTT. Based on the CDR3 plus reference TRBV7-6 and TRBJ1-4, the full variable domain is GAGVSQSPRYKVTKRGQDVALRCDPISGHVSLYWYRQALGQGPEFLTYFNYEAQQDKSGLPNDRFSAERPEGSISTLTIQRTEQRDSAMYRCASSFEAENNEKLFFGSGTQLSVL.

The rearrangement uses TRBV27 and TRBJ1-1; D may be TRBD1 (5 bases). This CDR3 is built from 13 residues. V was pared by 3 bases and J by 1 base, with 6 bases between. The germline V gene has CDR1 MNHEY and CDR2 SMNVEV (reference sequence). The CDR3 DNA reads TGTGCCAGCAGTTTTGGACAGAACACTGAAGCTTTCTTT. Translating gives CASSFGQNTEAFF.

The chain combines TRBV4-2 with TRBJ2-7; 8 bases agree with TRBD1. The germline gives CDR1 LGHNA, CDR2 YNFKEQ. V lost 7 bases and J lost 5; bases outside the gene matches: 10. The CDR3 sequence is 14 residues long. The CDR3 DNA sequence: TGTGCCAGCAAAGGACAGGGTATGAGGGACGAGCAGTACTTC. It is translated as CASKGQGMRDEQYF.

The V call is TRBV9, the J call TRBJ2-7, with 9 bases that match TRBD1. CDR3 length equals 15 residues. With V trimmed by 0 bases and J by 5 bases, 6 bases remained unmatched. CDR1 and CDR2 (germline): SGDLS, YYNGEE. The CDR3 nucleotides read TGTGCCAGCAGCGTAGATGGGACAGGGATAGACGAGCAGTACTTC. It yields the protein CASSVDGTGIDEQYF.

The chain carries TRBV27 and TRBJ2-1; 9 positions agree with TRBD1. After removal of 10 bases from V and 6 bases from J, the junction contained 10 bases not matched to a gene. Germline CDR1 reads MNHEY; CDR2 reads SMNVEV (reference sequence). The length of the CDR3 is 14 residues. The CDR3 region is CATRFGTGRNEQFF. CDR3 nucleotide sequence: TGTGCCACCAGATTCGGGACAGGGCGCAATGAGCAGTTCTTC.

The CDR3, as DNA: TGTGCCAGCAGTGGGACCCGACAGGGGGCCACAGATACGCAGTATTTT. Its protein is CASSGTRQGATDTQYF. The chain couples TRBV25-1 to TRBJ2-3; 10 bases align to TRBD1. The CDR3 totals 16 residues. Trimming took 4 bases from V and 2 from J; bases not matched to a gene: 6. Germline-derived CDR1 and CDR2 are MGHDK and SYGVNS.

V is TRBV13 and J is TRBJ1-4, with D perhaps TRBD1 (5 bases). The V end was cut by 3 bases, the J end by 7 bases, with 12 bases between. The CDR3 runs to 14 residues. Germline loops: CDR1 PRHDT, CDR2 FYEKMQ (reference sequence). The CDR3: CASSLRQWTEKLFF. In DNA form, the CDR3 reads TGTGCCAGCAGCTTGCGACAGTGGACTGAAAAACTGTTTTTT.

The V call is TRBV10-3, the J call TRBJ2-7; tentatively, D is TRBD1 (6 bases). The CDR3 loop spans 14 amino acids. Germline CDR1 and CDR2: ENHRY and SYGVKD. Trimming pared 0 bases from V and 3 bases from J, leaving 9 bases between. In nucleotides, the CDR3 is TGTGCCATCAGTGAGTCCACACAGGGCTACGAGCAGTACTTC. Translated, it gives CAISESTQGYEQYF.

The chain has TRBV11-2 and TRBJ2-5, with TRBD2 as a possible D gene (5 bases). The CDR3 has 14 residues. With 1 base removed from V and 4 bases from J, the gap between germline ends came to 10 bases. The germline V gene has CDR1 SGHAT and CDR2 FQNNGV. The CDR3 here is CASSLGPSGETQYF. In nucleotides, the CDR3 is TGTGCCAGCAGCTTAGGACCCAGCGGAGAGACCCAGTACTTC.

The table lists this clone with a count of one. The chain joins TRBV25-1 to TRBJ1-1; D is ambiguous. V was pared by 1 base and J by 7 bases, with 10 bases between. The germline V gene encodes CDR1 MGHDK and CDR2 SYGVNS. The CDR3 length is 13 residues. The CDR3 region has the DNA TGTGCCAGCAGTGAATTCATCAACGGTGAAGCTTTCTTT. Amino acid sequence: CASSEFINGEAFF.

The chain recombines TRBV9 with TRBJ1-3; 7 positions agree with TRBD1. The CDR3 consists of 15 residues. Germline V gives CDR1 SGDLS, CDR2 YYNGEE. After removal of 0 bases from V and 2 bases from J, the junction contained 2 bases not matched to a gene. The CDR3 DNA sequence: TGTGCCAGCAGCGTAGAGGGGGCGCCTGGAAACACCATATATTTT. Amino acids: CASSVEGAPGNTIYF.

The chain carries TRBV6-5 and TRBJ1-6; D gene unclear. V was shortened by 3 bases and J by 7 bases, with 16 bases between the two germline ends. The CDR3 contains 16 residues. CDR1 MNHEY and CDR2 SVGAGI come from the germline V gene. CDR3 sequence: CASSYYDPGMNSPLHF. DNA of the CDR3: TGTGCCAGCAGTTATTATGATCCGGGGATGAATTCACCCCTCCACTTT.

The chain carries TRBV5-1 and TRBJ2-7, with 9 positions matching TRBD1. The CDR3 loop spans 14 amino acids. Trimming removed 3 bases from V and 2 bases from J; junction bases left unmatched: 3. Germline loops: CDR1 SGHRS, CDR2 YFSETQ. The CDR3 loop is CASSSGTGTYEQYF. The CDR3 bases are TGCGCCAGCAGCTCCGGGACAGGGACCTACGAGCAGTACTTC.